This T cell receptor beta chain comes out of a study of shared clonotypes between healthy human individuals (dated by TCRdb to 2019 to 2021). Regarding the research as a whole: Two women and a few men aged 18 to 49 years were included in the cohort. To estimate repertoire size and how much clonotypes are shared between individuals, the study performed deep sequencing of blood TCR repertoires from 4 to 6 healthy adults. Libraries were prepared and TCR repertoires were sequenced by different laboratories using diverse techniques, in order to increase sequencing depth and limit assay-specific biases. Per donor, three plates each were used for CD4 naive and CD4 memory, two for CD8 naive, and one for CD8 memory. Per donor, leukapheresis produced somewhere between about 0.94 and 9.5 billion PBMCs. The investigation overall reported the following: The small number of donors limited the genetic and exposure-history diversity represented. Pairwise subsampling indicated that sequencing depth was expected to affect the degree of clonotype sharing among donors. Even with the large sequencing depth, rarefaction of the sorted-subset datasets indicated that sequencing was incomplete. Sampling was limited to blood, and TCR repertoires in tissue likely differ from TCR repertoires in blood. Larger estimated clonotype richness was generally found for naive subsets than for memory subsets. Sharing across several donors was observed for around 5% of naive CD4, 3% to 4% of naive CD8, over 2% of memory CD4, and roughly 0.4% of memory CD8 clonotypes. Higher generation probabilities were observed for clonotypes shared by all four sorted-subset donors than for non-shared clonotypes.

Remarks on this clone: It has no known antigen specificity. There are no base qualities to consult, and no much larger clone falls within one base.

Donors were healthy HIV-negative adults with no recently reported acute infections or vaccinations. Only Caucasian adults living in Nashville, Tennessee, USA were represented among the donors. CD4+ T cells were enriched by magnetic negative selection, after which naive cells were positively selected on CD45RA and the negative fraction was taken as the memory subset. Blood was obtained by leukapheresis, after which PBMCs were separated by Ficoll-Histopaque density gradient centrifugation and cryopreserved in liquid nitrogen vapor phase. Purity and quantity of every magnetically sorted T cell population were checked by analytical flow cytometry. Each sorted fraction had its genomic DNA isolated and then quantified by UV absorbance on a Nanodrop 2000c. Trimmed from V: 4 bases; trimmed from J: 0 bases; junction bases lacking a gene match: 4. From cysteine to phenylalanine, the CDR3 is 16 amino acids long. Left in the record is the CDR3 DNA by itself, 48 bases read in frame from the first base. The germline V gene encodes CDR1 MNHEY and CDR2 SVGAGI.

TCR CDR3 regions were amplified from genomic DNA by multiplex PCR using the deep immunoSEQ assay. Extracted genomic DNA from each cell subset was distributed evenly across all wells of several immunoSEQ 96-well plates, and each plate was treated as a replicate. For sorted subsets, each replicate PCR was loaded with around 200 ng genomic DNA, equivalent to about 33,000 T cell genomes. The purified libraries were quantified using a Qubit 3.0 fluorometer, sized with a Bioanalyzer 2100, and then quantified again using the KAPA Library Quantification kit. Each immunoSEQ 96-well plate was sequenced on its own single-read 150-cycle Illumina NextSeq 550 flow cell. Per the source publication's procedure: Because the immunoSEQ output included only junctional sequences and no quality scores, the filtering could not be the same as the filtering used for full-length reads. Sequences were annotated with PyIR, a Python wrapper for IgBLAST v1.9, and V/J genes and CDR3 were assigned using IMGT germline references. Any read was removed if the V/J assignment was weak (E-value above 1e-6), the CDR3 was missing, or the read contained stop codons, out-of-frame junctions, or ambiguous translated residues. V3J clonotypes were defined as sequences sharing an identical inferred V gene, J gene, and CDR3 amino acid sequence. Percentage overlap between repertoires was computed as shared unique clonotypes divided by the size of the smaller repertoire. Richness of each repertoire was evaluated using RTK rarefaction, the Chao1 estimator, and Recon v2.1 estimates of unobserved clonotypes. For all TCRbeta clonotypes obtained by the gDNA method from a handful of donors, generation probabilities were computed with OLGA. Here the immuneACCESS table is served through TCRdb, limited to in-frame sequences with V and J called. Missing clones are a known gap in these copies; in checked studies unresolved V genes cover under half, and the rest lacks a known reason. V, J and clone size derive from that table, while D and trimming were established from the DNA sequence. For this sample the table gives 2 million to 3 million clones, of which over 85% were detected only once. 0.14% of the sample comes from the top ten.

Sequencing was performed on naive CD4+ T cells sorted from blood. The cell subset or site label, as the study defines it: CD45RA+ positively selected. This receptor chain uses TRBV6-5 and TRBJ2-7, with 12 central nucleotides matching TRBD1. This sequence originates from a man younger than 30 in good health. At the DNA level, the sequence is TGTGCCAGCAGTTTTGGGACAGGGGGCAGCTCCTACGAGCAGTACTTC. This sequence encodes CASSFGTGGSSYEQYF.